This T cell receptor (beta chain) originates from a study of early T cells in non-severe SARS-CoV-2 infection. Turning to the study itself: Sequencing used unsorted whole-blood bulk RNA, so chains lack pairing.

Study-level points and caveats: Sequences matched to VDJdb favored anti-spike CD8 responses, while private and CD4 specificities were missed.

Individual cDNA molecules received unique molecular identifiers. MiXCR, applied by TCRdb to the 5' RACE reads, yields one record per CDR3 protein. The sample carries tens of thousands of distinct CDR3 sequences, just under 5% recorded once. This clonotype was found many times. Antigen: not known. Germline V lookup: CDR1 SQVTM, CDR2 ANQGSEA. V lost 5 bases and J lost 4, with 16 bases in between. The CDR3 totals 14 residues. V is TRBV29-1 and J is TRBJ2-3; a weak D match, TRBD1 (5 bases). Sequencing input: whole blood. The source is an adult who was a healthcare worker with PCR-confirmed SARS-CoV-2 infection or an uninfected control (not recorded which). CDR3 coding DNA: TGCAGCGTTCACCAGGGATATTATGCAGATACGCAGTATTTT. This translates into CSVHQGYYADTQYF.